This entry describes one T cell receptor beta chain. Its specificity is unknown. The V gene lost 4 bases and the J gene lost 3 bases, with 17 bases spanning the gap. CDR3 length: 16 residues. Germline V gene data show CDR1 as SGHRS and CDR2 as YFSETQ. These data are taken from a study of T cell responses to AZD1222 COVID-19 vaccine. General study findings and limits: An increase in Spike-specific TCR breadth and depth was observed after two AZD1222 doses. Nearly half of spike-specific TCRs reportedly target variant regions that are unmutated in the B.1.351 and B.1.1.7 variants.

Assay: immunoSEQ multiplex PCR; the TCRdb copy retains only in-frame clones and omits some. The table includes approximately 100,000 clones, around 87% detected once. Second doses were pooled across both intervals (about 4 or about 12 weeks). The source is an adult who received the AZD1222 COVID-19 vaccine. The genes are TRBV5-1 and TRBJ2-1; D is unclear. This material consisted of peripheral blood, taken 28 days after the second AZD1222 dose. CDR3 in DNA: TGCGCCAGCAGCCCGGGTTTAGGAAACTTCTACAATGAGCAGTTCTTC. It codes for CASSPGLGNFYNEQFF.